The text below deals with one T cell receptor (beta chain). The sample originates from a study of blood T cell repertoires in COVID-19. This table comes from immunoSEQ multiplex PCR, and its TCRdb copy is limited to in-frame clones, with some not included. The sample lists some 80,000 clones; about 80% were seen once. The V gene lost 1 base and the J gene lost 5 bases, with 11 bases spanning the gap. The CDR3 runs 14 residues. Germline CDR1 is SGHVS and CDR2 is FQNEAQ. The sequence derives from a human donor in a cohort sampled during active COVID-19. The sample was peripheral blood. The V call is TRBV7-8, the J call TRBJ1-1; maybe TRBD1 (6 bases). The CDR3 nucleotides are TGTGCCAGCAGCTTAGTGGGGGCGCGGACTGAAGCTTTCTTT. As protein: CASSLVGARTEAFF.